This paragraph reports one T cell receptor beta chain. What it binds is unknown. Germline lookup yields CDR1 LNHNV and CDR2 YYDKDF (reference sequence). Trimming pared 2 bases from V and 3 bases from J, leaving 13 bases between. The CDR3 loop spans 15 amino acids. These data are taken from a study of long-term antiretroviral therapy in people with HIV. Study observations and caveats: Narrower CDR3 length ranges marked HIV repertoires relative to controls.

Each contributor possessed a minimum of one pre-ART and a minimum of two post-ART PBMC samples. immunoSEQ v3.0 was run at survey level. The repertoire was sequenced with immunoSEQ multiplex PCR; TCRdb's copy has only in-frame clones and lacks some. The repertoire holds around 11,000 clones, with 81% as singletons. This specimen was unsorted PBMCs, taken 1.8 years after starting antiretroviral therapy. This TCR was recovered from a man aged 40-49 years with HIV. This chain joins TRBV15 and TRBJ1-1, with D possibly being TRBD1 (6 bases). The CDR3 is CATSRKTGTDTEAFF. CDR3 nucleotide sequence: TGTGCCACCAGCAGAAAAACAGGGACGGACACTGAAGCTTTCTTT. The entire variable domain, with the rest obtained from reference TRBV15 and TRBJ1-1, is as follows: DAMVIQNPRYQVTQFGKPVTLSCSQTLNHNVMYWYQQKSSQAPKLLFHYYDKDFNNEADTPDNFQSRRPNTSFCFLDIRSPGLGDTAMYLCATSRKTGTDTEAFFGQGTRLTVV.